The next 20 T cell receptor beta chains were all read from a single sample in a study of long-term antiretroviral therapy in people with HIV (dated by TCRdb to between 2022 and 2023). The immunoSEQ hsTCRB v3.0 assay was used at survey level resolution to sequence the TRB variable region. TCRdb retrieved this table from immuneACCESS and kept in-frame rearrangements only. Not all clones are present; in checked studies, unresolved V genes account for under half, and no reason is known for the remainder. The sample records fewer than 35,000 clones, over 65% of which are singletons. Of the sample, just over 7% is held by the ten largest clones. Material: unsorted PBMCs, obtained 2 years after starting antiretroviral therapy. These receptors all come from a woman aged 50 to 60 with HIV.

The J gene is TRBJ1-1, the V gene TRBV11-2, with D tentatively TRBD1 (5 bases). Germline V gives CDR1 SGHAT, CDR2 FQNNGV. The CDR3 loop spans 15 amino acids. V was pared by 1 base and J by 0 bases, with 9 bases between. In DNA, the CDR3 is TGTGCCAGCAGCTTAGTCGGGACCTTGAACACTGAAGCTTTCTTT. Protein sequence: CASSLVGTLNTEAFF.

This clone was seen more than once but under ten times. The chain has TRBV19 and TRBJ2-7, with D possibly matching TRBD2 (6 bases). V lost 7 bases and J lost 7, with 20 bases in between. The CDR3 spans 14 residues. CDR1 and CDR2 from the germline V gene are LNHDA and SQIVND (reference sequence). The CDR3: CASTGGDWAEEQYF. The CDR3 coding sequence is TGTGCCAGTACCGGCGGGGACTGGGCGGAGGAGCAGTACTTC.

The V call is TRBV6-5, the J call TRBJ1-5; TRBD1 might be the D (5 bases). Trimming pared 4 bases from V and 7 bases from J, leaving 8 bases between. CDR1 is MNHEY and CDR2 is SVGAGI in the germline V gene. The CDR3 has 12 residues. This CDR3 reads CASSSWGQPQHF. DNA of the CDR3: TGTGCCAGCAGTTCCTGGGGGCAGCCCCAGCATTTT.

The CDR3 coding sequence is TGTGCCGGATCACAGGGGGCCGCGAACACCGGGGAGCTGTTTTTT. Encoded protein: CAGSQGAANTGELFF. The chain is built from TRBV7-9 and TRBJ2-2; 9 nucleotides agree with TRBD1. The V segment lost 11 bases and the J segment 0 bases; nucleotides outside the gene matches: 7. CDR1 is SEHNR, CDR2 FQNEAQ, per germline (reference sequence). This CDR3 comprises 15 residues.

This clone has just a few counts. The chain has TRBV5-1 and TRBJ1-1; D may be TRBD1 (6 bases). The CDR3 is 16 residues long. Deletions cut 4 bases from V and 0 bases from J, with 16 bases between. From germline, CDR1 is SGHRS and CDR2 YFSETQ. The CDR3 region is CASSHHPGGLNTEAFF. Written as DNA, the CDR3 is TGCGCCAGCAGCCATCACCCGGGGGGGCTGAACACTGAAGCTTTCTTT.

The chain carries TRBV19 and TRBJ2-7; 7 nucleotides align to TRBD2. The V segment lost 3 bases and the J segment 2 bases; nucleotides outside the gene matches: 7. The CDR3 runs 15 residues. The germline V gene encodes CDR1 LNHDA and CDR2 SQIVND (reference sequence). The chain's CDR3 is CASSISSGDPYEQYF. The CDR3 coding sequence is TGTGCCAGTAGTATCTCGAGCGGGGACCCCTACGAGCAGTACTTC.

The chain has TRBV5-6 and TRBJ1-5; D perhaps matches TRBD1 (5 bases). Trimming shortened V by 3 bases and J by 5 bases, and 12 bases separated the two germline ends. The CDR3 covers 14 residues. Germline loops: CDR1 SGHDT, CDR2 YYEEEE. This CDR3 reads CASSYRMGHQPQHF. DNA of the CDR3: TGTGCCAGCAGCTACCGCATGGGGCATCAGCCCCAGCATTTT.

J is TRBJ2-1 and V is TRBV7-9; 10 bases match TRBD1. This CDR3 contains 17 residues. Germline CDR1 and CDR2: SEHNR and FQNEAQ (reference sequence). V shed 2 bases and J 9 bases; nucleotides not matched to a gene: 13. The CDR3 protein is CASSLPPPTGGRGEQFF. CDR3 bases: TGTGCCAGCAGCTTACCCCCCCCGACAGGGGGCCGTGGTGAGCAGTTCTTC.

This clone was found a few times. The chain carries TRBV28 and TRBJ2-3, with unresolved D. This CDR3 comprises 14 residues. In germline, CDR1 is MDHEN, CDR2 SYDVKM. Trimming removed 6 bases at V and 3 bases at J, with 13 bases between. This CDR3 is CASRTYKLTDTQYF. The CDR3 bases are TGTGCCAGCAGGACCTACAAGTTAACAGATACGCAGTATTTT.

The genes are TRBV28 and TRBJ1-1, with D possibly matching TRBD1 (5 bases). The ends were cut back, 4 bases at V and 6 bases at J, with 12 bases in the middle. CDR3 length: 13 residues. Per the germline V gene, CDR1 is MDHEN and CDR2 is SYDVKM. Here the CDR3 DNA reads TGTGCCAGCAGTTCCCTGGGGGTCGCTGAAGCTTTCTTT. Translated: CASSSLGVAEAFF.

The V and J genes are TRBV18 and TRBJ1-1, with D possibly TRBD1 on 6 matching bases. Deletions cut 8 bases from V and 2 bases from J, with 18 bases between. Germline V lookup: CDR1 KGHSH, CDR2 LQKENI. The CDR3 has 15 residues. The CDR3 nucleotides are TGTGCCAGCACCCCCCGGACAGAGACCAACACTGAAGCTTTCTTT. This translates into CASTPRTETNTEAFF.

The chain couples TRBV11-2 to TRBJ2-7, with a tentative D call TRBD2 (5 bases). Trimming took 5 bases from V and 5 from J, leaving 10 bases between them. Germline loops: CDR1 SGHAT, CDR2 FQNNGV. The CDR3 consists of 12 residues. The CDR3 protein is CASSLTGNEQYF. The CDR3 coding sequence is TGTGCCAGCAGCCTCACGGGAAACGAGCAGTACTTC.

This clone is medium-sized. This rearrangement joins TRBV7-3 to TRBJ2-3; TRBD2 agrees at 8 bases. The trim removed 5 bases at V and 2 bases at J, leaving 6 bases unmatched. The CDR3 totals 15 residues. Germline CDR1 and CDR2: SGHTA and FQGTGA. The CDR3 DNA is TGTGCCAGCAGCGCGGCGGGGGGACTCACAGATACGCAGTATTTT. As protein: CASSAAGGLTDTQYF.

The chain employs TRBV7-9 and TRBJ2-1, with D unresolved. V was shortened by 1 base and J by 8 bases, with 15 bases between the two germline ends. Germline V gene sequence: CDR1 SEHNR, CDR2 FQNEAQ (reference sequence). This CDR3 spans 15 amino acids. CDR3 in DNA: TGTGCCAGCAGCTTAGGGACCATTGGGTTGGATGAGCAGTTCTTC. This codes for CASSLGTIGLDEQFF.

The CDR3 spells CASSESHEQFF. CDR3 in DNA: TGCGCCAGCAGTGAGTCCCATGAGCAGTTCTTC. V is TRBV10-2 and J is TRBJ2-1, with D hard to call. This CDR3 has 11 amino acids. Germline values: CDR1 WSHSY, CDR2 SAAADI. The V and J ends lost 0 bases and 8 bases respectively, with 2 bases between them.

The chain has TRBV9 and TRBJ1-3; D gene ambiguous. The ends were cut back, 0 bases at V and 4 bases at J, with 5 bases in the middle. The CDR3 length is 13 residues. The V gene's germline CDR1 is SGDLS and CDR2 YYNGEE. This chain's CDR3 is CASSVEKGNTIYF. DNA for the CDR3: TGTGCCAGCAGCGTAGAAAAAGGAAACACCATATATTTT.

This sequence joins TRBV5-6 and TRBJ1-5, with a tentative D call TRBD1 (6 bases). CDR1 SGHDT and CDR2 YYEEEE come from the germline V gene. The CDR3 has 15 amino acids. Trimming stripped 4 bases from V and 7 bases from J, with 18 bases between. CDR3 sequence: CASSPRGLRGQPQHF. The CDR3 DNA reads TGTGCCAGCAGCCCTCGAGGACTGAGGGGGCAGCCCCAGCATTTT.

The chain has TRBV18 and TRBJ2-6; 13 bases line up with TRBD2. The CDR3 has 20 amino acids. With V trimmed by 6 bases and J by 1 base, 12 bases remained unmatched. Germline CDR1 reads KGHSH; CDR2 reads LQKENI. CDR3 sequence: CASSPLMKGLAGSGANVLTF. The CDR3 region has the DNA TGTGCCAGCTCGCCGCTCATGAAGGGACTAGCGGGGTCTGGGGCCAACGTCCTGACTTTC. The full variable domain, its missing parts supplied by reference TRBV18 and TRBJ2-6, is NAGVMQNPRHLVRRRGQEARLRCSPMKGHSHVYWYRQLPEEGLKFMVYLQKENIIDESGMPKERFSAEFPKEGPSILRIQQVVRGDSAAYFCASSPLMKGLAGSGANVLTFGAGSRLTVL.

This clone was detected once. The rearrangement joins TRBV5-5 to TRBJ1-1, with D tentatively TRBD1 (5 bases). The V gene's germline CDR1 is SGHKS and CDR2 YYEKEE (reference sequence). V dropped 4 bases and J dropped 1 base, with 17 bases sitting between them. The CDR3 extends over 16 amino acids. DNA for the CDR3: TGTGCCAGCAGCCCCGGGCTTTTTACAGGGAACACTGAAGCTTTCTTT. Its protein is CASSPGLFTGNTEAFF.

The V and J genes are TRBV5-1 and TRBJ1-6; maybe TRBD1 (6 bases). CDR1 and CDR2 (germline): SGHRS, YFSETQ. Deletions cut 3 bases from V and 3 bases from J, with 10 bases between. CDR3 size: 15 residues. The CDR3 spells CASSSGQNYNSPLHF. The CDR3 DNA reads as TGCGCCAGCAGCTCCGGACAGAACTATAATTCACCCCTCCACTTT.